Shown below are 11 T cell receptor beta chains from a single sample sequenced in a study of tumor and adjacent non-tumor tissue in lung cancer. RNA was extracted from bulk tissue without any cell sorting. The library came from three nested PCR rounds adapted from ARM-PCR protocols. TCRdb re-called the multiplex PCR reads with MiXCR, one entry per CDR3 protein. The sample lists tens of thousands of distinct CDR3 sequences, less than 75% seen once, with roughly 18% in the top ten. The sequencing input was lung tumor tissue. The receptors here all came from a man aged 60-69 years with non-small cell lung cancer.

In this sample, this clonotype turned up many times. The chain is built from TRBV6-5 and TRBJ1-5; a possible D gene is TRBD1 (5 bases). Trimming removed 5 bases at V and 4 bases at J, with 9 bases between. This CDR3 is built from 13 residues. The germline CDR1 and CDR2 sequences are MNHEY and SVGAGI. The CDR3 DNA sequence: TGTGCCAGCAGTGCCAGGGAAAATCAGCCCCAGCATTTT. It translates to CASSARENQPQHF.

The gene calls are TRBV12-3 or TRBV12-4 and TRBJ1-3, with no clear D. Trimming took off 7 bases at V and 10 bases at J, with 14 bases between the two ends. This CDR3 contains 12 residues. This CDR3 is CASIVRGETIYF. The CDR3 region has the DNA TGTGCCAGCATCGTACGTGGAGAAACCATATATTTT.

Only a few counts were recorded for this clonotype. CDR3 sequence reads: CASSLVPGGETQYF. In DNA, the CDR3 is TGTGCCAGCAGCTTAGTCCCAGGAGGAGAGACCCAGTACTTC. The V call is TRBV11-2, the J call TRBJ2-5; a weak D match, TRBD2 (5 bases). V lost 1 base and J 4 bases, leaving 10 bases between the germline ends. Looked up from germline, CDR1 is SGHAT and CDR2 is FQNNGV. The CDR3 totals 14 residues.

Of note for this clonotype: Given the absence of the conserved phenylalanine or tryptophan at the CDR3 end, a read error is likely. The V gene is TRBV4-1, the J gene TRBJ2-1; D is ambiguous. The ends were cut back, 4 bases at V and 7 bases at J, with 14 bases in the middle. Germline V CDR1 and CDR2: MGHRA, YSYEKL. This CDR3 comprises 14 residues. The CDR3 protein is CASSRTDRGNEQFL. The CDR3, as DNA: TGCGCCAGCAGCCGAACGGACCGTGGGAATGAGCAGTTCCTC.

Comment on this clonotype: This may stem from a read error, because a much larger clone lies one nucleotide away. The chain couples TRBV5-5 to TRBJ2-7; TRBD2 is a possible D gene (5 bases). The CDR3 runs 15 residues. Germline assignment: CDR1 SGHKS and CDR2 YYEKEE (reference sequence). V lost 2 bases, J lost 3 bases, and 15 bases lay in between. CDR3 sequence reads: CASSFERAANYEQYF. In DNA form, the CDR3 reads TGTGCCAGCAGCTTTGAGAGGGCCGCGAACTACGAGCAGTACTTC.

This clonotype showed up many times. The V and J genes are TRBV10-2 and TRBJ1-1; D may be TRBD1 (6 bases). This CDR3 region has 16 residues. Germline V CDR1 and CDR2: WSHSY, SAAADI. V gave up 8 bases and J gave up 1 base, with 20 bases separating them. The CDR3 here is CASGGKWGAPNTEAFF. As DNA, the CDR3 is TGCGCCAGCGGGGGAAAGTGGGGGGCGCCGAACACTGAAGCTTTCTTT.

At least ten counts were recorded for this clonotype. The V call is TRBV19, the J call TRBJ2-4; a weak D match, TRBD2 (6 bases). Germline lookup yields CDR1 LNHDA and CDR2 SQIVND (reference sequence). This CDR3 contains 12 residues. V was trimmed by 5 bases and J by 6 bases, leaving 8 bases between them. The CDR3 region is CASSPGRNIQYF. In DNA, the CDR3 is TGTGCCAGTAGTCCCGGGAGAAACATTCAGTACTTC.

For this clonotype: Relative to the germline gene, one junction end is altered; a read error may explain this. The chain has TRBV20-1 and TRBJ1-5; 8 bases align to TRBD1. This CDR3 contains 15 residues. Germline lookup yields CDR1 DFQATT and CDR2 SNEGSKA (reference sequence). CDR3 amino acids: CSARDGTGGNQHQHF. DNA for the CDR3: TGTAGTGCTAGAGATGGGACAGGAGGCAATCAGCACCAGCATTTT.

The CDR3 DNA follows: TGTGCCAGCAGCCCAGACAGGTCCACAAATATACAGTATTTT. As protein: CASSPDRSTNIQYF. The V call is TRBV11-1, the J call TRBJ2-3, with a tentative D call TRBD1 (6 bases). V lost 5 bases to trimming and J lost 12 bases, with 21 bases between them. CDR3 length equals 14 residues. The germline V gene encodes CDR1 SGHAT and CDR2 FQDESV (reference sequence).

A note on this clonotype: One end of the junction fails to match germline, which may point to a read error. V gene TRBV6-5 combines with J gene TRBJ2-3; tentatively, D is TRBD1 (5 bases). Per the germline V gene, CDR1 is MNHEY and CDR2 is SVGAGI. The CDR3 loop spans 14 amino acids. The CDR3 is CVSSFSQGTDTQYF. The CDR3 bases are TGTGTCAGCAGTTTCTCACAGGGCACAGATACGCAGTATTTT.

A remark on this clonotype: A read error may be the cause here, since a much bigger clone is one base away. This chain connects TRBV25-1 to TRBJ2-3, with D possibly TRBD1 on 5 matching bases. This CDR3 comprises 11 residues. Germline V gives CDR1 MGHDK, CDR2 SYGVNS. The CDR3 loop is CDSSWGDTQYF. CDR3 bases: TGTGACAGCAGTTGGGGCGATACGCAGTATTTT.